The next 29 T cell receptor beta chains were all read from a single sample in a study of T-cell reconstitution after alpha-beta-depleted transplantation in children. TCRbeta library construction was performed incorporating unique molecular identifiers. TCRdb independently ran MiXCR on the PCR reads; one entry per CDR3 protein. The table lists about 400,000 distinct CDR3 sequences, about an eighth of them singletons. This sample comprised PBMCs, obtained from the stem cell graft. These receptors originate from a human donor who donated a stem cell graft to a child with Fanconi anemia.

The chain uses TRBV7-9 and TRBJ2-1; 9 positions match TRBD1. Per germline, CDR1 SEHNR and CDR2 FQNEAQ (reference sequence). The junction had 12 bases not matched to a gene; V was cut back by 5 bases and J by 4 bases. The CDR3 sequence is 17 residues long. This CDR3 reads CASSPRPGTGNYNEQFF. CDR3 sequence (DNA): TGTGCCAGCAGCCCGAGACCCGGGACAGGGAATTACAATGAGCAGTTCTTC.

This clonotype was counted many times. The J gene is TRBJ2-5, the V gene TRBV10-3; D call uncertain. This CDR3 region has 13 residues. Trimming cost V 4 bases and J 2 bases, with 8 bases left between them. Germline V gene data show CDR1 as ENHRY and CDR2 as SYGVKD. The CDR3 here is CAISVSGQETQYF. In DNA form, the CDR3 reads TGTGCCATCAGTGTCTCGGGTCAAGAGACCCAGTACTTC.

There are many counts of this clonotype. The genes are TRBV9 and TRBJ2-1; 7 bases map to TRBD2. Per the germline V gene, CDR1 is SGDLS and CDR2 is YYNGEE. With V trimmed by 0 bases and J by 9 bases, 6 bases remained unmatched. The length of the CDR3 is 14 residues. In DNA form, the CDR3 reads TGTGCCAGCAGCGTAGGGGGAGGGTTAGGTGAGCAGTTCTTC. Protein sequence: CASSVGGGLGEQFF. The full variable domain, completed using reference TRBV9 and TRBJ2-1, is DSGVTQTPKHLITATGQRVTLRCSPRSGDLSVYWYQQSLDQGLQFLIQYYNGEERAKGNILERFSAQQFPDLHSELNLSSLELGDSALYFCASSVGGGLGEQFFGPGTRLTVL.

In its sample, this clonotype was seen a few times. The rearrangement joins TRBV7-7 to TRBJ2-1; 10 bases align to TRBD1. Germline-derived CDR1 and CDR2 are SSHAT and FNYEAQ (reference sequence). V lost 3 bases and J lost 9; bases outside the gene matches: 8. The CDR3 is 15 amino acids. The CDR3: CASSFQPGQGIEQFF. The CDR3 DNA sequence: TGTGCCAGCAGCTTCCAGCCGGGACAGGGGATTGAGCAGTTCTTC.

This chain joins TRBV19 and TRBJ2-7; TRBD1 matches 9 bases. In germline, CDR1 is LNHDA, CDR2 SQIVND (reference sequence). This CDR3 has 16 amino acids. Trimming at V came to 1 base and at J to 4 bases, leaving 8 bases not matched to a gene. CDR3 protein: CASSIGFGQGLYEQYF. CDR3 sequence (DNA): TGTGCCAGTAGTATAGGGTTCGGACAGGGGTTATACGAGCAGTACTTC. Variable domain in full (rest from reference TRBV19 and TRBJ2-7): DGGITQSPKYLFRKEGQNVTLSCEQNLNHDAMYWYRQDPGQGLRLIYYSQIVNDFQKGDIAEGYSVSREKKESFPLTVTSAQKNPTAFYLCASSIGFGQGLYEQYFGPGTRLTVT.

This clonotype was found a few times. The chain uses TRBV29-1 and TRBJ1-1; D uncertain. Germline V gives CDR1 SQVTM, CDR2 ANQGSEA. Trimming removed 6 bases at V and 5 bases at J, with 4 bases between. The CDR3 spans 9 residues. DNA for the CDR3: TGCAGCGTGGGGACTGAAGCTTTCTTT. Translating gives CSVGTEAFF.

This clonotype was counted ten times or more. Written as DNA, the CDR3 is TGCAGTGCTAGCTCCGGGGAAGCTTTCTTT. This encodes CSASSGEAFF. This chain links TRBV20-1 with TRBJ1-1; D unresolved. V lost 3 bases, J lost 8 bases, and 7 bases lay in between. There are 10 residues in the CDR3. CDR1 DFQATT and CDR2 SNEGSKA come from the germline V gene (reference sequence).

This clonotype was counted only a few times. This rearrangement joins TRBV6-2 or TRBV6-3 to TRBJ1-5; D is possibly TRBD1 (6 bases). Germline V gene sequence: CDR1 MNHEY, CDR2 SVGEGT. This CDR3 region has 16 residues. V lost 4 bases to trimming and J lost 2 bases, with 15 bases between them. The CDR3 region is CASSSPRRTGNQPQHF. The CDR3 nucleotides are TGTGCCAGCAGTTCTCCCCGGCGGACAGGCAATCAGCCCCAGCATTTT.

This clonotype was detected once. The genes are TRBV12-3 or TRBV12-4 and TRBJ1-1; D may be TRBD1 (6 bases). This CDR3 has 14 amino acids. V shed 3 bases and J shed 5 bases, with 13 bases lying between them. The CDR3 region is CASSFLGGLTEAFF. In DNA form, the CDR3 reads TGTGCCAGCAGTTTTTTAGGGGGTTTGACTGAAGCTTTCTTT.

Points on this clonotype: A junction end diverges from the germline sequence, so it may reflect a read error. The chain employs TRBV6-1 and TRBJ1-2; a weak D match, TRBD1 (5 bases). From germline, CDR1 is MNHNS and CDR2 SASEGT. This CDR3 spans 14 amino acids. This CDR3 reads CASREDTGPDGYTF. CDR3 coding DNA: TGTGCCAGCAGGGAAGACACAGGCCCCGATGGCTACACCTTC.

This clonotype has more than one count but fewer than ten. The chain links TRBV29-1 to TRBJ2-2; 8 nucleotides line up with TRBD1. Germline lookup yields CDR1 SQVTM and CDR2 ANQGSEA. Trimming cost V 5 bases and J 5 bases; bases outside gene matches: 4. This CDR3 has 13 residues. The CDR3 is CSVCRGRTGELFF. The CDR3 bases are TGCAGCGTTTGCAGGGGGCGGACCGGGGAGCTGTTTTTT.

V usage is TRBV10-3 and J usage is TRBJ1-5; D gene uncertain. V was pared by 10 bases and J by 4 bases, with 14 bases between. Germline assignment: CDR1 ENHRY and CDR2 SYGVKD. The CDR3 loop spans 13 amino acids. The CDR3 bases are TGTGCCACCCAGGAAATAGGAAATCAGCCCCAGCATTTT. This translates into CATQEIGNQPQHF.

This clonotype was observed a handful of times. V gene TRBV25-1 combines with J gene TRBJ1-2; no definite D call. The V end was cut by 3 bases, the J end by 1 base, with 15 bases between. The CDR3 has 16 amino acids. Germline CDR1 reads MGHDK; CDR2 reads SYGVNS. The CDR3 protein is CASSDPRVTSNYGYTF. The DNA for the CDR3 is TGTGCCAGCAGTGATCCCAGAGTGACAAGTAACTATGGCTACACCTTC.

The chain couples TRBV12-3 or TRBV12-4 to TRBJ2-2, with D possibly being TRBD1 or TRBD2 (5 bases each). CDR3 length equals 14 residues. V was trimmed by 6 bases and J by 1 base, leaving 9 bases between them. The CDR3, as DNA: TGTGCCAGCAGGGGGACGGTGAACACCGGGGAGCTGTTTTTT. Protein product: CASRGTVNTGELFF.

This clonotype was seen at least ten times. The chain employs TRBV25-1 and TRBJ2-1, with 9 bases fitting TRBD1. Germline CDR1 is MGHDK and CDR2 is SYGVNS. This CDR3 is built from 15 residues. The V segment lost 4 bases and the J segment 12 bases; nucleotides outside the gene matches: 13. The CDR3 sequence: CASSGGQGPRGGQFF. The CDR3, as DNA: TGTGCCAGCAGTGGGGGACAGGGACCTCGTGGAGGGCAGTTCTTC.

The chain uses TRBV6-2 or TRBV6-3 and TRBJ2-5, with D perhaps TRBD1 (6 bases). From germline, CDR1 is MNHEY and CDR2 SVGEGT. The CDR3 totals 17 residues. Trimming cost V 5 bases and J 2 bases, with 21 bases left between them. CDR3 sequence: CASSLVGQQRRQETQYF. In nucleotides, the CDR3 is TGTGCCAGCAGTCTCGTCGGACAGCAACGGCGACAAGAGACCCAGTACTTC.

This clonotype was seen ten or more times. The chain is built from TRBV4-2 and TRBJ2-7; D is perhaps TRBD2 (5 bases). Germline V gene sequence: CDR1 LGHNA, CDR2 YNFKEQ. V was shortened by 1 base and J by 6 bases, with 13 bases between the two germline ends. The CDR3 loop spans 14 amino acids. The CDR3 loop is CASSQVGGTGEQYF. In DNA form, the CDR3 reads TGTGCCAGCAGCCAAGTAGGAGGAACCGGCGAGCAGTACTTC.

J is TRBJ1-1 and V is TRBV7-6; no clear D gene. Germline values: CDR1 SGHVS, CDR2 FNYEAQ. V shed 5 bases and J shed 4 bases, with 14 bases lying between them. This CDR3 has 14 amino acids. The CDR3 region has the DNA TGTGCCAGCAGCCACGGTTCAAAGGGCACTGAAGCTTTCTTT. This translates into CASSHGSKGTEAFF.

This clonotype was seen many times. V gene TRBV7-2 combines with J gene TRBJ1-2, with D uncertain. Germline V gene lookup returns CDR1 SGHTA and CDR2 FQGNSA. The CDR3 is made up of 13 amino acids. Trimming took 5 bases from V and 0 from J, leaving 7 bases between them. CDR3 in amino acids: CASSPTTNYGYTF. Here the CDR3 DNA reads TGTGCCAGCAGCCCGACGACTAACTATGGCTACACCTTC.

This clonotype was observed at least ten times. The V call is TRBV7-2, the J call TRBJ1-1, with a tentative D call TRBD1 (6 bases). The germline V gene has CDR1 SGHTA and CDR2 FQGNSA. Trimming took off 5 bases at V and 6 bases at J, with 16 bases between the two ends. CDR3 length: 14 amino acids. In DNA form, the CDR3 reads TGTGCCAGCAGCATACTCCAGGGGTACGCTGAAGCTTTCTTT. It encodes CASSILQGYAEAFF.

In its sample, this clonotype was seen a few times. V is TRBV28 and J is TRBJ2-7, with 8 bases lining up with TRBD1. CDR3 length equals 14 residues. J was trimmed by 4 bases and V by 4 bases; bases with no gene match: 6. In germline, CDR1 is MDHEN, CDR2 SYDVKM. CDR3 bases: TGTGCCAGCAGTTCAGGGACAGGAGGGTACGAGCAGTACGTC. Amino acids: CASSSGTGGYEQYV.

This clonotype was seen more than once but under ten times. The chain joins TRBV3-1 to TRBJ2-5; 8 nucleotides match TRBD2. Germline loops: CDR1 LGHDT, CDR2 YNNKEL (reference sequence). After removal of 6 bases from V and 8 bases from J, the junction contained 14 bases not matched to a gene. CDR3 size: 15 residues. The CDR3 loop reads CASSPRRGASGTQYF. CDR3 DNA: TGTGCCAGCAGTCCAAGGCGGGGGGCCTCGGGAACCCAGTACTTC.

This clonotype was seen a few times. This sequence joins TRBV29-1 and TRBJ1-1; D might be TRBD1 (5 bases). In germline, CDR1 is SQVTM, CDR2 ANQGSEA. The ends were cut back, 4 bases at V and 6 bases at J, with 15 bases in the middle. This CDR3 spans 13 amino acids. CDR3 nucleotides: TGCAGCGTTGTATGGAGGGGAAGTCCTGAAGCTTTCTTT. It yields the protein CSVVWRGSPEAFF.

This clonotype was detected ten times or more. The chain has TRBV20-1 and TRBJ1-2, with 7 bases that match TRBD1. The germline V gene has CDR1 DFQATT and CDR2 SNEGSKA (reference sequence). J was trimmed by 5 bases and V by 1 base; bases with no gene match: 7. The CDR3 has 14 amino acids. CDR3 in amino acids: CSARVGTVPYGYTF. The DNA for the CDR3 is TGCAGTGCTAGAGTCGGGACAGTTCCTTATGGCTACACCTTC.

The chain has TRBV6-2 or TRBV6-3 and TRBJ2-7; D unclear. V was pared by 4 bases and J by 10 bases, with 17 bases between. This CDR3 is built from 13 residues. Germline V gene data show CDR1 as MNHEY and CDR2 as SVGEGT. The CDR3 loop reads CASSSRIRLKQYV. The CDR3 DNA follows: TGTGCCAGCAGTTCGCGGATACGATTGAAACAGTACGTC.

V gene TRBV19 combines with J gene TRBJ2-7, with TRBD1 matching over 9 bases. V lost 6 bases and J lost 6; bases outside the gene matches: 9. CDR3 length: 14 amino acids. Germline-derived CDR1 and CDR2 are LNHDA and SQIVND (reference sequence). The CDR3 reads CASSAPGQGPEQYF. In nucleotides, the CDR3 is TGTGCCAGTAGCGCCCCGGGACAGGGACCCGAGCAGTACTTC.

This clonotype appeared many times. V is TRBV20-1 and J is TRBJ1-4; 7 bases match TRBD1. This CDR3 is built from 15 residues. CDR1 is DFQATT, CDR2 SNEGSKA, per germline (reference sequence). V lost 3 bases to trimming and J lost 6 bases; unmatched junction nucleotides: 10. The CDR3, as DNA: TGCAGTGCTAGTTCTGGGACAGAGAATTATGAAAAACTGTTTTTT. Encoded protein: CSASSGTENYEKLFF.

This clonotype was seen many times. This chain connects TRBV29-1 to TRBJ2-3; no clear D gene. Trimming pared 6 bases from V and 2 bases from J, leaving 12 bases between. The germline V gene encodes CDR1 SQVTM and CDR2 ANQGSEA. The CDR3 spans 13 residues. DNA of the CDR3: TGCAGCGTAAGACACGTAAACACAGATACGCAGTATTTT. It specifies CSVRHVNTDTQYF.

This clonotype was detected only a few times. CDR3 amino acids: CASTSDNTGVGYTF. The CDR3 DNA reads as TGTGCCAGCACCAGCGATAATACAGGGGTTGGCTACACCTTC. The chain couples TRBV12-3 or TRBV12-4 to TRBJ1-2; 7 bases agree with TRBD1. The CDR3 covers 14 residues. Losses at the gene ends were 7 bases for V and 7 bases for J; bases not matched to a gene: 12.